The following is a T cell receptor beta chain sequence with its context. This sample was taken from a study of sequential checkpoint blockade in melanoma. Trimming removed 7 bases from V and 4 bases from J; junction bases left unmatched: 6. The CDR3 runs 14 residues. CDR1 is KGHSH, CDR2 LQKENI, per germline. This sample's treatment: randomized to nivolumab then ipilimumab (arm A) or the reverse (arm B). None of the patients previously received DNA-damaging chemotherapy. Method: immunoSEQ multiplex PCR; TCRdb's copy keeps in-frame clones and lacks some. The sample contains 11,000 to 15,000 clones, around 70% of which appear only once.

The TCR was taken from a human donor with melanoma. This material consisted of CD8+ T cells sorted from blood (inferred from file names), taken from a patient given nivolumab and ipilimumab in sequence. V is TRBV18 and J is TRBJ1-1; 10 bases map to TRBD1. CDR3 region: CASLEDRGFTEAFF. The CDR3 region has the DNA TGTGCCAGCTTAGAGGACAGGGGGTTCACTGAAGCTTTCTTT.